The next 24 T cell receptor beta chains were all read from a single sample in a study of beta chain features in type 1 diabetes listed by TCRdb under 2018. Libraries were built with the immunoSEQ multiplex PCR assay. The entire amount of isolated RNA was reverse transcribed using the High Capacity cDNA Reverse Transcription Kit, so the sequenced TCRB transcripts were expressed ones. Sourced from immuneACCESS, this table was stored by TCRdb with only in-frame sequences that have V and J called. A share of the clones is absent; for the studies checked, an unresolved V gene accounts for under half, and the remainder has no known explanation. Recorded for this sample are some 220,000 clones; approximately 10% of them occurred a single time. The ten largest clonotypes hold approximately 1.3% of the sample. Source material: central memory CD4+ T cells from blood. The source of these receptors is a man between 18 and 35 years old in good health.

This clone showed up just once. The chain combines TRBV30 with TRBJ1-1; D not certain. The V end lost 0 bases, the J end lost 5 bases, and 10 bases lay between the germline ends. The CDR3 covers 13 residues. From germline, CDR1 is GTSNPN and CDR2 SVGIG (reference sequence). The CDR3 nucleotides are TGTGCCTGGAGTGTATGGGTTGGAACTGAAGCTTTCTTT. Translation: CAWSVWVGTEAFF.

The sample holds a few counts of this clone. The rearrangement joins TRBV6-6 to TRBJ2-2, with D hard to call. Trimming took 3 bases from V and 0 from J, leaving 8 bases between them. This CDR3 is 15 amino acids long. Germline values: CDR1 MNHNY, CDR2 SVGAGI (reference sequence). The CDR3 DNA is TGTGCCAGCAGTTATCGGTCCGCGAACACCGGGGAGCTGTTTTTT. It specifies CASSYRSANTGELFF.

This clone was observed a handful of times. This sequence joins TRBV7-3 and TRBJ2-1, with D maybe TRBD1 (6 bases). This CDR3 contains 14 residues. Germline-derived CDR1 and CDR2 are SGHTA and FQGTGA. V gave up 4 bases and J gave up 5 bases, with 12 bases separating them. The CDR3 sequence: CASSSRGGNNEQFF. In nucleotides, the CDR3 is TGTGCCAGCAGCTCTAGAGGGGGAAACAATGAGCAGTTCTTC.

This chain joins TRBV11-2 and TRBJ2-3, with 11 bases that match TRBD2. This CDR3 contains 18 residues. V lost 1 base to trimming and J lost 4 bases; unmatched junction nucleotides: 10. Germline V gene data show CDR1 as SGHAT and CDR2 as FQNNGV. CDR3 nucleotide sequence: TGTGCCAGCAGCTTAGTAGGTTCTCTAGCGGGAGGCCCAGATACGCAGTATTTT. Translating gives CASSLVGSLAGGPDTQYF.

The chain recombines TRBV10-3 with TRBJ2-2; 7 bases align to TRBD1. V shed 3 bases and J 9 bases; nucleotides not matched to a gene: 1. Germline CDR1 is ENHRY and CDR2 is SYGVKD. This CDR3 comprises 12 residues. Here the CDR3 DNA reads TGTGCCATCAGTGAACAGGGGCGGGAGCTGTTTTTT. As protein: CAISEQGRELFF.

This clone was observed a few times. This chain links TRBV7-2 with TRBJ2-7, with 7 positions matching TRBD2. Trimming cost V 6 bases and J 2 bases; bases outside gene matches: 10. Per the germline V gene, CDR1 is SGHTA and CDR2 is FQGNSA. CDR3 length equals 15 residues. CDR3 in DNA: TGTGCCAGCAGTCCACCTTCGGCGGGAGCCTACGAGCAGTACTTC. Protein sequence: CASSPPSAGAYEQYF.

This clone was seen more than once but under ten times. This CDR3 reads CATSTGQAGQPQHF. Here the CDR3 DNA reads TGTGCCACCAGCACCGGACAGGCCGGACAGCCCCAGCATTTT. The chain employs TRBV15 and TRBJ1-5; TRBD1 matches 7 bases. The ends lost 4 bases at V and 7 bases at J; junction bases unmatched: 7. The CDR3 consists of 14 residues. Germline V gives CDR1 LNHNV, CDR2 YYDKDF (reference sequence).

The rearrangement links TRBV7-9 to TRBJ2-2; no definite D call. Trimming cost V 11 bases and J 5 bases, with 18 bases left between them. Germline CDR1 and CDR2: SEHNR and FQNEAQ (reference sequence). There are 14 residues in the CDR3. The CDR3: CACLPWDGTGELFF. CDR3 DNA sequence: TGTGCCTGCCTCCCTTGGGATGGAACCGGGGAGCTGTTTTTT.

This clone was picked up many times. The V gene is TRBV4-2, the J gene TRBJ2-5; D uncertain. V lost 4 bases and J lost 1, with 10 bases in between. Germline assignment: CDR1 LGHNA and CDR2 YNFKEQ. The CDR3 totals 14 residues. The CDR3 loop is CASSLSGFQETQYF. The CDR3, as DNA: TGTGCCAGCAGCCTATCCGGGTTCCAAGAGACCCAGTACTTC.

The chain has TRBV4-2 and TRBJ2-7; 9 bases fit TRBD2. Germline trimming cut 0 bases from V and 2 bases from J; bases unmatched to any gene: 5. Per the germline V gene, CDR1 is LGHNA and CDR2 is YNFKEQ. CDR3 size: 16 residues. Written as DNA, the CDR3 is TGTGCCAGCAGCCAAGATATGGCGGGAGGGACCTACGAGCAGTACTTC. Encoded protein: CASSQDMAGGTYEQYF.

The rearrangement uses TRBV11-2 and TRBJ2-3, with D perhaps assigned TRBD1 or TRBD2 (5 bases each). The CDR3 consists of 14 residues. Germline V gene data show CDR1 as SGHAT and CDR2 as FQNNGV. Trimming stripped 5 bases from V and 5 bases from J, with 14 bases between. CDR3 region: CASSPGTSGDTQYF. CDR3 in DNA: TGTGCCAGCAGCCCTGGGACCTCGGGAGATACGCAGTATTTT.

The gene calls are TRBV29-1 and TRBJ1-1; 7 nucleotides align to TRBD1. Trimming removed 4 bases from V and 8 bases from J; junction bases left unmatched: 10. The CDR3 covers 13 residues. Germline values: CDR1 SQVTM, CDR2 ANQGSEA. The CDR3 loop is CSVVRQGLGEAFF. The CDR3 nucleotides read TGCAGCGTTGTCCGACAGGGCTTAGGGGAAGCTTTCTTT.

The chain employs TRBV7-3 and TRBJ2-6, with D possibly matching TRBD1 (5 bases). CDR3 length equals 18 residues. Trimming removed 4 bases at V and 0 bases at J, with 16 bases between. The V gene's germline CDR1 is SGHTA and CDR2 FQGTGA. The CDR3 region has the DNA TGTGCCAGCAGCTCCGGACAAGGACCCCTCTCTGGGGCCAACGTCCTGACTTTC. It yields the protein CASSSGQGPLSGANVLTF.

The chain links TRBV4-2 to TRBJ2-1; D remains unclear. In germline, CDR1 is LGHNA, CDR2 YNFKEQ. The CDR3 spans 14 residues. The V end lost 0 bases, the J end lost 5 bases, and 8 bases lay between the germline ends. DNA of the CDR3: TGTGCCAGCAGCCAAGATTCACAGAACAATGAGCAGTTCTTC. Its translation is CASSQDSQNNEQFF.

This clone was detected ten times or more. V and J are TRBV30 and TRBJ2-1, with D maybe TRBD2 (6 bases). There are 17 residues in the CDR3. With 0 bases removed from V and 2 bases from J, the gap between germline ends came to 17 bases. In germline, CDR1 is GTSNPN, CDR2 SVGIG (reference sequence). The CDR3 nucleotides read TGTGCCTGGAGTGTATTCCCCCTGCGGGGAGCCTACAATGAGCAGTTCTTC. Translating gives CAWSVFPLRGAYNEQFF.

This clone was seen only a few times. DNA of the CDR3: TGCAGCCTTTCCCAGCGGGAGTACAATGAGCAGTTCTTC. It specifies CSLSQREYNEQFF. This chain connects TRBV29-1 to TRBJ2-1, with 8 bases that match TRBD2. Germline V gene data show CDR1 as SQVTM and CDR2 as ANQGSEA. Trimming removed 8 bases from V and 4 bases from J; junction bases left unmatched: 7. The CDR3 length is 13 residues.

This clone was recorded a few times. The chain recombines TRBV5-6 with TRBJ2-1, with TRBD2 matching over 9 bases. The germline CDR1 and CDR2 sequences are SGHDT and YYEEEE. This CDR3 comprises 17 residues. The trim removed 2 bases at V and 7 bases at J, leaving 13 bases unmatched. CDR3 DNA sequence: TGTGCCAGCAGCTTATTTCGCGGGAGGGCGGTCGAGAATGAGCAGTTCTTC. Residues: CASSLFRGRAVENEQFF.

The chain recombines TRBV29-1 with TRBJ2-1; perhaps TRBD2 as D (7 bases). Trimming removed 5 bases at V and 6 bases at J, with 11 bases between. The CDR3 length is 12 residues. Germline assignment: CDR1 SQVTM and CDR2 ANQGSEA. CDR3 sequence reads: CSVPRGANEQFF. For the CDR3, the DNA is TGCAGCGTTCCCCGGGGGGCCAATGAGCAGTTCTTC.

This clone was found a few times. This sequence joins TRBV13 and TRBJ2-1; D uncertain. The CDR3 is 14 residues long. V was shortened by 6 bases and J by 1 base, with 10 bases between the two germline ends. CDR1 is PRHDT and CDR2 is FYEKMQ in the germline V gene (reference sequence). The CDR3 here is CASSEARSYNEQFF. CDR3 DNA: TGTGCCAGCAGTGAAGCCCGATCCTACAATGAGCAGTTCTTC.

As regards this clone: A read error may be the cause here, since a much bigger clone is one base away. V usage is TRBV11-2 and J usage is TRBJ2-3; D is unresolved. The germline V and J ends were trimmed by 1 base and 0 bases, with 8 bases remaining between them. Per germline, CDR1 SGHAT and CDR2 FQNNGV. This CDR3 comprises 15 residues. The DNA for the CDR3 is TGTGCCAGCAGCTTAGCGCCCGGAAGCACAGATACGCAGTATTTT. Translating gives CASSLAPGSTDTQYF.

This clone occurred a few times. This chain links TRBV7-8 with TRBJ1-5; D remains unclear. Germline-derived CDR1 and CDR2 are SGHVS and FQNEAQ. The CDR3 sequence is 13 residues long. Trimming stripped 2 bases from V and 4 bases from J, with 6 bases between. CDR3 DNA: TGTGCCAGCAGCTTATTCTGGAATCAGCCCCAGCATTTT. Its translation is CASSLFWNQPQHF.

This clone has more than one count but fewer than ten. V and J are TRBV18 and TRBJ2-2; 9 nucleotides line up with TRBD1. V trimming: 3 bases; J trimming: 7 bases; junction bases outside the gene matches: 9. The germline CDR1 and CDR2 sequences are KGHSH and LQKENI. CDR3 length equals 16 residues. The DNA of the CDR3 is TGTGCCAGCTCACCCCGCGGACAGGGGCGAAGCGGGGAGCTGTTTTTT. It is translated as CASSPRGQGRSGELFF.

This clone was found a few times. The V and J genes are TRBV29-1 and TRBJ2-5; D is possibly TRBD2 (6 bases). Germline CDR1 SQVTM, CDR2 ANQGSEA. The CDR3 consists of 13 residues. The V and J ends lost 7 bases and 4 bases respectively, with 16 bases between them. The CDR3 loop reads CSGESQGLETQYF. The DNA of the CDR3 is TGCAGCGGTGAGTCCCAGGGACTAGAGACCCAGTACTTC.

V gene TRBV20-1 combines with J gene TRBJ2-3; a weak D match, TRBD2 (6 bases). This CDR3 is built from 11 residues. Germline CDR1 DFQATT, CDR2 SNEGSKA (reference sequence). This chain's CDR3 is CTTRDLNTQYF. In DNA, the CDR3 is TGCACCACCCGGGACTTAAATACGCAGTATTTT.